This T cell receptor beta chain stems from a study of T-cell memory formation after mild COVID-19 (dated by TCRdb to about 2021). Notes on the research overall: TCR sequence clusters from the two donors were found to be largely donor specific. T-cell clones expanding and contracting after mild COVID-19 in a couple of donors were tracked by longitudinal TCRalpha and TCRbeta repertoire sequencing. The cohort was made up of two young adult volunteers, one female and one male, who were previously healthy.

Ficoll-Paque density gradient centrifugation was used to isolate PBMCs. The paper's findings and limits, for the study overall: Contracting CD4+ clones turned up mainly in the CM and EM memory subsets, whereas EMRA was where CD8+ clones were enriched. The second-wave clones that peaked on day 37 were not confirmed to be SARS-CoV-2 specific. From day 15 to 85, contracting clones showed balanced CD4/CD8 phenotypes, whereas a second wave of clones that expanded from day 15 to 37 leaned towards CD4+. The detection of some responding clones in pre-infection memory suggests that pre-existing cross-reactive memory T cells joined the SARS-CoV-2 response. Only a couple of mild cases were covered by the study, and larger cohorts that include severe cases with pre-infection samples were considered necessary.

The germline V gene specifies SGDLS as CDR1 and YYNGEE as CDR2. Reading from cysteine to phenylalanine, the CDR3 counts 15 amino acids. Solely the CDR3 DNA is kept, with 45 bases framed from the first base. Trimming at the junction amounts to 0 bases on V and 0 bases on J, and the germline ends lie 8 bases apart. Data came from an Illumina NovaSeq 6000. cDNA libraries for TCRalpha and TCRbeta were prepared by 5'RACE using constant-segment primers, with sample barcodes and unique molecular identifiers added. Trizol reagent was used to extract RNA from every sample. Library amplification was performed in two PCR steps, and a second sample barcode and Illumina TruSeq adapters were introduced in the second step. The libraries were sequenced on an Illumina NovaSeq using 2 x 150 bp paired-end reads. For the original study's pipeline: Reads were demultiplexed and collapsed into UMI-guided consensus sequences with migec v1.2.7. With mixcr v2.1.11, UMI consensuses were aligned to TRA and TRB V and J templates and assembled into clonotypes. Clonotypes were classified as expanded or contracted when called significant by both edgeR and NoisET, with noise models trained on biological replicates. For edgeR calls, the cutoffs were a false discovery rate-adjusted p below 0.01 and a log2 fold-change threshold of 1. As an exploratory analysis of dynamics, PCA with hierarchical clustering was applied to max-normalized trajectories of the 1000 most abundant clonotypes. Each responding clone was given a CD4 or CD8 phenotype based on the CD4+ and CD8+ repertoires, which had been sequenced separately. Clones were called with MiXCR by TCRdb after fastp trimmed the public reads at Q25, and only in-frame beta chains were retained. Rows with a matching CDR3 protein are joined into one entry that keeps the most common DNA and genes. The V and J calls here are based on TCRdb, not the publication. In all, the sample holds about 430,000 distinct CDR3 sequences, and under 20% of those were seen once. Clones ranked in the top ten supply roughly a fifth of the sample.

This clonotype was detected a few times. There is no known antigen for this receptor. Per-base qualities were not stored, and no clone one base away is much larger. This receptor was taken from a man aged 18 to 29 who had mild COVID-19 (a few samples of this study predate the infection). The sample titles of this study are shuffled in the database, so cell type and time point are left out; the donor was told from shared clones. The rearranged segments are TRBV9 and TRBJ2-3; confidence is insufficient to name the D gene. Sequenced sample: PBMCs or a T cell subset sorted from them (not recorded which). The CDR3 in this case is CASSVEWVSTDTQYF. The nucleotides are TGTGCCAGCAGCGTAGAGTGGGTTAGCACAGATACGCAGTATTTT. When the CDR3 is completed using the reference TRBV9 and TRBJ2-3 genes on either side, the full variable domain is DSGVTQTPKHLITATGQRVTLRCSPRSGDLSVYWYQQSLDQGLQFLIQYYNGEERAKGNILERFSAQQFPDLHSELNLSSLELGDSALYFCASSVEWVSTDTQYFGPGTRLTVL.